The 25 T cell receptor beta chains below were found in one sample sequenced in a study of T cell responses to AZD1222 COVID-19 vaccine. The protocol was immunoSEQ multiplex PCR, while the TCRdb copy is restricted to in-frame clones and leaves out a portion. This sample carries roughly 99,000 clones, roughly 90% of them seen once, and the ten largest clones take around 8%. Material: peripheral blood, obtained 28 days after the second AZD1222 dose. The receptors derive from an adult who received the AZD1222 COVID-19 vaccine.

The chain combines TRBV7-9 with TRBJ2-1; TRBD2 matches at 7 bases. Germline assignment: CDR1 SEHNR and CDR2 FQNEAQ (reference sequence). CDR3 size: 18 residues. V was pared by 1 base and J by 6 bases, with 15 bases of the junction left unmatched. The CDR3 loop reads CASSLDLEAAGSLNEQFF. The CDR3 DNA reads as TGTGCCAGCAGCTTAGATCTGGAGGCAGCGGGGAGTCTCAATGAGCAGTTCTTC.

The J gene is TRBJ2-2, the V gene TRBV10-3; D is uncertain. This CDR3 has 15 residues. The germline V gene encodes CDR1 ENHRY and CDR2 SYGVKD. V dropped 0 bases and J dropped 3 bases, with 8 bases sitting between them. This CDR3 reads CAISESNGYTGELFF. The CDR3 DNA is TGTGCCATCAGTGAGTCGAACGGATACACCGGGGAGCTGTTTTTT.

The rearrangement uses TRBV6-5 and TRBJ1-2; tentative D call: TRBD1 (6 bases). V lost 7 bases and J lost 8, with 14 bases in between. Looked up from germline, CDR1 is MNHEY and CDR2 is SVGAGI. CDR3 size: 12 residues. CDR3 in DNA: TGTGCCAGCACCGGAACAGGGAAGGGCTACACCTTC. Its translation: CASTGTGKGYTF.

This clone has only one observation. V is TRBV27 and J is TRBJ2-5, with D possibly matching TRBD1 (6 bases). This CDR3 is 14 amino acids long. Germline V gene lookup returns CDR1 MNHEY and CDR2 SMNVEV (reference sequence). The V and J ends lost 6 bases and 0 bases respectively, with 11 bases between them. The DNA of the CDR3 is TGTGCCAGCAGCCTTAACAGGGACCAAGAGACCCAGTACTTC. Amino acid sequence: CASSLNRDQETQYF.

V is TRBV12-5 and J is TRBJ2-6; D is undetermined. The CDR3 covers 19 residues. Germline loops: CDR1 LGHNT, CDR2 FRNRAP. V was trimmed by 2 bases and J by 0 bases, leaving 17 bases between them. CDR3 coding DNA: TGTGCTAGTGGTTTGTTAGCCTTTAATGCCTCCTCTGGGGCCAACGTCCTGACTTTC. Its protein product is CASGLLAFNASSGANVLTF.

The chain has TRBV18 and TRBJ1-4; D uncertain. CDR1 and CDR2 (germline): KGHSH, LQKENI. The CDR3 loop spans 14 amino acids. Deletions cut 3 bases from V and 4 bases from J, with 9 bases between. The CDR3 spells CASSPRLNNEKLFF. CDR3 nucleotide sequence: TGTGCCAGCTCACCGAGGCTGAATAATGAAAAACTGTTTTTT.

The rearrangement uses TRBV6-5 and TRBJ2-2; D is possibly TRBD1 (6 bases). Germline V gene lookup returns CDR1 MNHEY and CDR2 SVGAGI. There are 14 residues in the CDR3. The V gene lost 5 bases and the J gene lost 3 bases, with 10 bases spanning the gap. CDR3 nucleotides: TGTGCCAGCAGTACCCGGACAGACACCGGGGAGCTGTTTTTT. This codes for CASSTRTDTGELFF.

This rearrangement joins TRBV29-1 to TRBJ2-3; D is undetermined. Deletions cut 4 bases from V and 6 bases from J, with 8 bases between. The germline V gene has CDR1 SQVTM and CDR2 ANQGSEA. The length of the CDR3 is 11 residues. The CDR3 sequence is CSVVKWDTQYF. CDR3 sequence (DNA): TGCAGCGTTGTAAAGTGGGATACGCAGTATTTT.

This chain uses TRBV28 with TRBJ1-5, with a tentative D call TRBD1 (6 bases). The CDR3 is 17 residues long. The germline V and J ends were trimmed by 6 bases and 2 bases, with 20 bases remaining between them. Germline CDR1 MDHEN, CDR2 SYDVKM. The CDR3 nucleotides are TGTGCCAGCAGGACCGGGACATCCCGTTGGGGCAATCAGCCCCAGCATTTT. Translation: CASRTGTSRWGNQPQHF. Using reference TRBV28 and TRBJ1-5 for the parts outside the CDR3, the full variable domain is DVKVTQSSRYLVKRTGEKVFLECVQDMDHENMFWYRQDPGLGLRLIYFSYDVKMKEKGDIPEGYSVSREKKERFSLILESASTNQTSMYLCASRTGTSRWGNQPQHFGDGTRLSIL.

The chain carries TRBV24-1 and TRBJ2-2, with 10 bases fitting TRBD1. There are 16 residues in the CDR3. Germline loops: CDR1 KGHDR, CDR2 SFDVKD. V was clipped by 4 bases and J by 7 bases; unmatched bases: 8. CDR3 in DNA: TGTGCCACCAGTGAAGGGACAGGGGTTAGCGGCGGGGAGCTGTTTTTT. Translated, it gives CATSEGTGVSGGELFF.

The rearrangement links TRBV4-3 to TRBJ2-3; D ambiguous. V was cut by 1 base and J by 4 bases, with 15 bases left in between. In germline, CDR1 is LGHNA, CDR2 YSLEER. The CDR3 consists of 16 residues. The CDR3, as DNA: TGCGCCAGCAGCCAAGGGGATTCTCCGGGTTCAGATACGCAGTATTTT. This translates into CASSQGDSPGSDTQYF.

V gene TRBV10-2 combines with J gene TRBJ2-5; D unresolved. The length of the CDR3 is 15 residues. Germline lookup yields CDR1 WSHSY and CDR2 SAAADI. Trimming removed 1 base from V and 4 bases from J, with 13 bases in between. The CDR3 DNA follows: TGCGCCAGCAGTGAGTTGACCCGGACCCCAGAGACCCAGTACTTC. The encoded protein is CASSELTRTPETQYF.

The genes are TRBV11-2 and TRBJ1-3, with no clear D. V lost 5 bases and J 0 bases, leaving 11 bases between the germline ends. The CDR3 has 15 residues. CDR1 and CDR2 from the germline V gene are SGHAT and FQNNGV. DNA of the CDR3: TGTGCCAGCAGCCCGTCCGTGGGCTCTGGAAACACCATATATTTT. Translation gives CASSPSVGSGNTIYF.

In this sample, this clone turned up once. V and J are TRBV7-2 and TRBJ2-3, with D perhaps TRBD1 or TRBD2 (5 bases each). This CDR3 has 14 residues. The V end lost 4 bases, the J end lost 2 bases, and 10 bases lay between the germline ends. CDR1 is SGHTA and CDR2 is FQGNSA in the germline V gene. The CDR3 DNA sequence: TGTGCCAGCAGCTCGTGGGGGTCCACAGATACGCAGTATTTT. Its protein is CASSSWGSTDTQYF.

V gene TRBV20-1 combines with J gene TRBJ1-2; unclear D gene. This CDR3 is 10 amino acids long. Germline CDR1 is DFQATT and CDR2 is SNEGSKA (reference sequence). With 3 bases removed from V and 6 bases from J, the gap between germline ends came to 5 bases. CDR3 sequence: CSASGNGYTF. CDR3 in DNA: TGCAGTGCTAGCGGGAATGGCTACACCTTC.

This chain links TRBV10-1 with TRBJ2-3; 7 nucleotides align to TRBD1. CDR1 is WNHNN, CDR2 SYGVQD, per germline (reference sequence). The CDR3 contains 13 residues. Trimming removed 6 bases from V and 2 bases from J; junction bases left unmatched: 2. The CDR3 protein is CASSGQATDTQYF. For the CDR3, the DNA is TGCGCCAGCAGCGGACAGGCCACAGATACGCAGTATTTT.

CDR3: CASSLGSAANAFF. CDR3 DNA sequence: TGTGCCAGCAGCTTAGGATCGGCCGCAAACGCTTTCTTT. V gene TRBV11-3 combines with J gene TRBJ1-1; D call uncertain. The CDR3 totals 13 residues. Germline-derived CDR1 and CDR2 are SGHNT and YENEEA. Deletions cut 1 base from V and 11 bases from J, with 14 bases between.

The J gene is TRBJ1-1, the V gene TRBV19; no definite D call. The ends were cut back, 3 bases at V and 2 bases at J, with 13 bases in the middle. Germline assignment: CDR1 LNHDA and CDR2 SQIVND (reference sequence). This CDR3 comprises 15 residues. The CDR3: CASSIGRPSNTEAFF. CDR3 nucleotides: TGTGCCAGTAGTATCGGTCGACCGAGCAACACTGAAGCTTTCTTT.

V is TRBV15 and J is TRBJ1-6, with 10 nucleotides matching TRBD1. Germline loops: CDR1 LNHNV, CDR2 YYDKDF (reference sequence). The junction had 7 bases not matched to a gene; V was cut back by 2 bases and J by 6 bases. CDR3 length: 17 amino acids. CDR3: CATSRLTGTGVNSPLHF. In DNA form, the CDR3 reads TGTGCCACCAGCAGACTCACCGGGACAGGGGTTAATTCACCCCTCCACTTT.

The DNA of the CDR3 is TGCGCCAGCAGCCAAGATACAGGGCTGGATGGCTACACCTTC. Its protein product is CASSQDTGLDGYTF. The chain links TRBV4-1 to TRBJ1-2, with D perhaps TRBD1 (6 bases). Trimming cost V 0 bases and J 6 bases, with 11 bases left between them. Germline CDR1 and CDR2: MGHRA and YSYEKL. This CDR3 region has 14 residues.

The genes are TRBV27 and TRBJ1-6; D gene ambiguous. Germline lookup yields CDR1 MNHEY and CDR2 SMNVEV (reference sequence). The CDR3 totals 17 residues. V lost 2 bases to trimming and J lost 0 bases, with 11 bases between them. CDR3 loop: CASSLDTGSSYNSPLHF. DNA of the CDR3: TGTGCCAGCAGTTTAGATACGGGGAGCTCCTATAATTCACCCCTCCACTTT.

The CDR3: CASSRRGGRALRDTQYF. The CDR3 DNA reads as TGTGCCAGCAGCCGTCGGGGCGGGAGGGCCCTCAGAGATACGCAGTATTTT. The chain uses TRBV28 and TRBJ2-3, with 9 nucleotides matching TRBD2. CDR3 length: 17 residues. The germline gives CDR1 MDHEN, CDR2 SYDVKM. Trimming removed 6 bases from V and 5 bases from J; junction bases left unmatched: 15.

The chain recombines TRBV19 with TRBJ1-4; D is unclear. The V and J ends lost 6 bases and 10 bases respectively, with 21 bases between them. Germline CDR1 LNHDA, CDR2 SQIVND (reference sequence). CDR3 length equals 15 residues. CDR3 sequence reads: CASRQNGQLTGKLFF. DNA of the CDR3: TGTGCCAGTAGACAGAACGGGCAGCTCACCGGAAAACTGTTTTTT.

V usage is TRBV5-4 and J usage is TRBJ2-1; D is ambiguous. Deletions cut 2 bases from V and 8 bases from J, with 17 bases between. CDR1 and CDR2 (germline): SGHNT, YYREEE (reference sequence). This CDR3 contains 15 residues. Here the CDR3 DNA reads TGTGCCAGCAGCTTTGGTGGAAAGGGCCTTGATGAGCAGTTCTTC. This gives the protein CASSFGGKGLDEQFF.

The chain has TRBV10-2 and TRBJ2-7; 10 bases line up with TRBD2. Germline V gene lookup returns CDR1 WSHSY and CDR2 SAAADI. Germline trimming cut 6 bases from V and 4 bases from J; bases unmatched to any gene: 3. The CDR3 sequence is 13 residues long. The CDR3 DNA follows: TGCGCCAGCAGGCCTAGCGGGAGTTACGAGCAGTACTTC. Translated: CASRPSGSYEQYF.